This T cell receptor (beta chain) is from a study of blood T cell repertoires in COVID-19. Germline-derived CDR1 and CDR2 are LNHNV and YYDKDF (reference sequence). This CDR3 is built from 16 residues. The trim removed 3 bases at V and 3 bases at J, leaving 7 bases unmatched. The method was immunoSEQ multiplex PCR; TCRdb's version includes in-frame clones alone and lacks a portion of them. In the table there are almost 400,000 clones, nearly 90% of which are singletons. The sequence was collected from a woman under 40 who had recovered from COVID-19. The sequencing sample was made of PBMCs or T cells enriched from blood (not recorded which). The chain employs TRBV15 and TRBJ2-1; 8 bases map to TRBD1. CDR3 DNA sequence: TGTGCCACCAGCAGCGAGGACAGGGCTAACTACAATGAGCAGTTCTTC. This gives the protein CATSSEDRANYNEQFF.